This T cell receptor (beta chain) was identified in a study of spatial heterogeneity in lung cancer. V lost 0 bases and J lost 7, with 13 bases in between. The length of the CDR3 is 15 residues. Germline CDR1 and CDR2: LNHNV and YYDKDF (reference sequence). Time point given: sample taken at primary tumor resection. From tumor, nontumor lung or frozen PBMC, whole RNA was taken unsorted for sequencing. Unique molecular identifiers tagged every individual TCR cDNA molecule. TCRdb reprocessed the 5' RACE reads via MiXCR and lists one record per CDR3 protein. The table has around 60,000 distinct CDR3 sequences, 7.5% to 9% seen once; the top ten hold less than 15%.

The sequence was collected from a female donor with early-stage non-small cell lung cancer. Here the sequenced sample was PBMCs, taken at surgery. V gene TRBV15 combines with J gene TRBJ2-1, with D possibly TRBD1 on 5 matching bases. The DNA for the CDR3 is TGTGCCACCAGCAGAGATCAGGGCAGGACGAATGAGCAGTTCTTC. Translation gives CATSRDQGRTNEQFF.